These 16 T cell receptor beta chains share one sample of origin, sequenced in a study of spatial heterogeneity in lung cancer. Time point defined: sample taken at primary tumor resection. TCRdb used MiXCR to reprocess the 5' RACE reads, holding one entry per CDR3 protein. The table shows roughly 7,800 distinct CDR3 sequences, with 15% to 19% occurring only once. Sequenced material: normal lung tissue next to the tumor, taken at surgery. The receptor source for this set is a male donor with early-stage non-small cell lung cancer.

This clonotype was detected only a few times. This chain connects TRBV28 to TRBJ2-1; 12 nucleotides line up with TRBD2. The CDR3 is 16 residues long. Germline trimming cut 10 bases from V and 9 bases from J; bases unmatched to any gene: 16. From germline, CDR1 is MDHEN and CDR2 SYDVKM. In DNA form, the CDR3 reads TGTGCCACCACCAGCACTAGCGGGGGGCGAAGGGGTGAGCAGTTCTTC. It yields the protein CATTSTSGGRRGEQFF.

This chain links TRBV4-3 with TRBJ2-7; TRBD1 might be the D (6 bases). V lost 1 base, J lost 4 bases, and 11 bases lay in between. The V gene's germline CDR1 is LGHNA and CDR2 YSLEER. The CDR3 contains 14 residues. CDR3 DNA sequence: TGCGCCAGCAGCCAAGCGACAGGTCGATACGAGCAGTACTTC. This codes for CASSQATGRYEQYF.

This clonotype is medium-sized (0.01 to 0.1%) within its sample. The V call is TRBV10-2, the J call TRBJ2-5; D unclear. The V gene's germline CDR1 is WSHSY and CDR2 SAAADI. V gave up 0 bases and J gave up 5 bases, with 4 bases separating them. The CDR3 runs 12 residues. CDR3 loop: CASSESGETQYF. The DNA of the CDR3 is TGCGCCAGCAGTGAGTCTGGGGAGACCCAGTACTTC.

CDR3 sequence reads: CASRPQPGQGEETQYF. Written as DNA, the CDR3 is TGTGCCAGCAGACCACAACCGGGACAGGGGGAAGAGACCCAGTACTTC. The V gene is TRBV6-2 or TRBV6-3, the J gene TRBJ2-5, with TRBD1 identical over 11 bases. This CDR3 region has 16 residues. V shed 6 bases, J shed 3 bases, and the junction held 9 bases outside the gene matches. The germline CDR1 and CDR2 sequences are MNHEY and SVGEGT.

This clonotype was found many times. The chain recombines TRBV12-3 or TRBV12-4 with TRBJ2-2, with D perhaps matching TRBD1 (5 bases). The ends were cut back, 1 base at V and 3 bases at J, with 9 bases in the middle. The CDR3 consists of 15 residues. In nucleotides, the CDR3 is TGTGCCAGCAGTTTAGGAGGCAGGGACACCGGGGAGCTGTTTTTT. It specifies CASSLGGRDTGELFF.

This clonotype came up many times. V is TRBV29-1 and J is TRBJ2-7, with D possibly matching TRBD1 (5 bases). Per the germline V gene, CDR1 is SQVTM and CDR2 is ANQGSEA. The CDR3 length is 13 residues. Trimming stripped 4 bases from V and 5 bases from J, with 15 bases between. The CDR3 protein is CSVGIGDIHEQYF. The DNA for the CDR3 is TGCAGCGTTGGGATAGGGGATATCCACGAGCAGTACTTC.

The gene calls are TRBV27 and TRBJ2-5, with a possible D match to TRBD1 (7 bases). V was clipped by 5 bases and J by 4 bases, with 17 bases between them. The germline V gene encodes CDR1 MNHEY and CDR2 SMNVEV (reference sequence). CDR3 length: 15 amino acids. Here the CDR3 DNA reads TGTGCCAGCAGTCCCTCAGGGGGGCCCTTAGAGACCCAGTACTTC. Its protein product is CASSPSGGPLETQYF.

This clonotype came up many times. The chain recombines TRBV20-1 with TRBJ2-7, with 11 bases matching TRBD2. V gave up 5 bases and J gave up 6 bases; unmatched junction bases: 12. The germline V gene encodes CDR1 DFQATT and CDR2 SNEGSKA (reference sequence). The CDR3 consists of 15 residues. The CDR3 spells CSAGGTSGNLGEQYF. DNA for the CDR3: TGCAGTGCTGGAGGGACTAGCGGTAACTTGGGCGAGCAGTACTTC.

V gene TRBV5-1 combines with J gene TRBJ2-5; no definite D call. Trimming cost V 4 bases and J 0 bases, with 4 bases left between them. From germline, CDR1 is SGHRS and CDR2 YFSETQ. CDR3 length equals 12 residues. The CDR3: CASSANQETQYF. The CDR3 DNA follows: TGCGCCAGCAGCGCCAACCAAGAGACCCAGTACTTC.

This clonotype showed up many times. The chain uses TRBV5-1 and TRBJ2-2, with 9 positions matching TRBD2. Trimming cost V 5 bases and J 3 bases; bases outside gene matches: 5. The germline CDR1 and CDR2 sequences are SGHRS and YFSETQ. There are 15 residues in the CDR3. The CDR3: CASRPTSGYTGELFF. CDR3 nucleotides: TGCGCCAGCAGGCCGACTAGCGGATACACCGGGGAGCTGTTTTTT.

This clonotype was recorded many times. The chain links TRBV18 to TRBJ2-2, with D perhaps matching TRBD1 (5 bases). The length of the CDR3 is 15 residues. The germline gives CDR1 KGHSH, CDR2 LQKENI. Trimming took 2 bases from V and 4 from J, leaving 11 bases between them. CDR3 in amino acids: CASSPRDDSTGELFF. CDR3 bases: TGTGCCAGCTCACCAAGGGATGACAGCACCGGGGAGCTGTTTTTT.

CDR3 protein: CASSATGGSPLHF. The CDR3 coding sequence is TGTGCCAGCAGCGCCACAGGAGGTTCACCCCTCCACTTT. The V gene is TRBV7-9, the J gene TRBJ1-6; a weak D match, TRBD1 (5 bases). Germline assignment: CDR1 SEHNR and CDR2 FQNEAQ (reference sequence). The CDR3 spans 13 residues. Trimming removed 5 bases from V and 9 bases from J, with 11 bases in between. The full variable domain, rest sourced from reference TRBV7-9 and TRBJ1-6, is DTGVSQNPRHKITKRGQNVTFRCDPISEHNRLYWYRQTLGQGPEFLTYFQNEAQLEKSRLLSDRFSAERPKGSFSTLEIQRTEQGDSAMYLCASSATGGSPLHFGNGTRLTVT.

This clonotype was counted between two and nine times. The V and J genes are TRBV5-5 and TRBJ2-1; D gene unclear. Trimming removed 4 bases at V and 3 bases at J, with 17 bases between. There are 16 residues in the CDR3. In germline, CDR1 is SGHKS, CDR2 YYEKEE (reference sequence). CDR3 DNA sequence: TGTGCCAGCAGCGGAGAGGCTAACCGGGTCTACAATGAGCAGTTCTTC. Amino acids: CASSGEANRVYNEQFF. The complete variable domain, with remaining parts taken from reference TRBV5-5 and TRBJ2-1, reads DAGVTQSPTHLIKTRGQQVTLRCSPISGHKSVSWYQQVLGQGPQFIFQYYEKEERGRGNFPDRFSARQFPNYSSELNVNALLLGDSALYLCASSGEANRVYNEQFFGPGTRLTVL.

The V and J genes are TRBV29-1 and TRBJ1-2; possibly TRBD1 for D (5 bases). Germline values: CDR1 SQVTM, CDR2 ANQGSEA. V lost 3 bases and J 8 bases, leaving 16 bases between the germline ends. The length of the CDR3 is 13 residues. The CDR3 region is CSVDSGAPEGYTF. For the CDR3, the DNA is TGCAGCGTTGATTCCGGGGCCCCCGAGGGCTACACCTTC.

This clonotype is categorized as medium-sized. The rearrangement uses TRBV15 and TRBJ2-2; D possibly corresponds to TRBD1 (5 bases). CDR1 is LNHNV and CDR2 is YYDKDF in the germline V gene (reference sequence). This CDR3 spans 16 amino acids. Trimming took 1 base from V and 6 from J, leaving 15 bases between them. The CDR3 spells CATSRVSAGFPGELFF. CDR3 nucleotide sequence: TGTGCCACCAGCAGAGTGTCGGCAGGGTTTCCCGGGGAGCTGTTTTTT.

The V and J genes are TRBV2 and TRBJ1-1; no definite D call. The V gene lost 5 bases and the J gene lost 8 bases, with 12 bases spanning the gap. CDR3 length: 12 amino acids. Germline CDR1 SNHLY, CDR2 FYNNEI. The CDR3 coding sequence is TGTGCCAGCAGTAAGACTCTGAGGGAAGCTTTCTTT. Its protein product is CASSKTLREAFF.